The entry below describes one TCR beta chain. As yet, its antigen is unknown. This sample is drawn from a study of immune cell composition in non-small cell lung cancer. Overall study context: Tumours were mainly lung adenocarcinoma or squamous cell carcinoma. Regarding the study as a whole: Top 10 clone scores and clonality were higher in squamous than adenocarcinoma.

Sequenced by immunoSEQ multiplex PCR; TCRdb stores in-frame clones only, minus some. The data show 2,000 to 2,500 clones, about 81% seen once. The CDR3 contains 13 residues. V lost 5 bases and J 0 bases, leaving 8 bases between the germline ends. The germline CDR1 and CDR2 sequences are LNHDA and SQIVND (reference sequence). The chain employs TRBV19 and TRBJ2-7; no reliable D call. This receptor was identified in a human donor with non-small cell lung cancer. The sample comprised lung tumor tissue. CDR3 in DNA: TGTGCCAGTAGTCCAGTCCCCTCCTACGAGCAGTACTTC. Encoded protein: CASSPVPSYEQYF.